Below, one T cell receptor (beta chain) is given with its context. This specimen belongs to a study of T cell responses to AZD1222 COVID-19 vaccine. Method: immunoSEQ multiplex PCR; TCRdb's copy keeps in-frame clones and lacks some. This table has more than 95,000 clones, around 85% appearing once. Trimming took 3 bases from V and 7 from J, leaving 16 bases between them. CDR3 size: 15 residues. Germline loops: CDR1 DFQATT, CDR2 SNEGSKA (reference sequence). The receptor's source is an adult in good health. The sequencing here drew on peripheral blood, taken on day 0 of MenACWY control vaccination. The chain combines TRBV20-1 with TRBJ1-6, with D perhaps TRBD1 (5 bases). The CDR3 protein is CSASLAGLGNSPLHF. The CDR3 bases are TGCAGTGCTAGTTTGGCGGGACTGGGGAATTCACCCCTCCACTTT.